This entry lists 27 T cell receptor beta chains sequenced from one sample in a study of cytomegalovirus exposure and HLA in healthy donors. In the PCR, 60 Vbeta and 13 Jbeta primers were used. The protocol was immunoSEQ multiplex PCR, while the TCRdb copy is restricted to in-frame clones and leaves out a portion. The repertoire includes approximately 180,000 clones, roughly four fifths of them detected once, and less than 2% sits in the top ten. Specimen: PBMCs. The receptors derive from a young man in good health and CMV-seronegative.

The CDR3 loop is CATSRGLPRVGSTGELFF. The CDR3 DNA is TGTGCCACCAGCAGAGGCCTCCCGAGGGTGGGAAGCACCGGGGAGCTGTTTTTT. The gene calls are TRBV15 and TRBJ2-2; D might be TRBD2 (5 bases). This CDR3 comprises 18 residues. Trimming cost V 1 base and J 4 bases, with 19 bases left between them. CDR1 and CDR2 from the germline V gene are LNHNV and YYDKDF (reference sequence).

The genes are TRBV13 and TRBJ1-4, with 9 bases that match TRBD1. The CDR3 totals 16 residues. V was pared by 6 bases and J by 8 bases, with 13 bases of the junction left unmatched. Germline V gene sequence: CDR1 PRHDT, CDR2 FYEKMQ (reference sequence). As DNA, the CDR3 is TGTGCCAGCAGTGGGACAGGGCGCGGGGTAGAGGAAAAACTGTTTTTT. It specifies CASSGTGRGVEEKLFF.

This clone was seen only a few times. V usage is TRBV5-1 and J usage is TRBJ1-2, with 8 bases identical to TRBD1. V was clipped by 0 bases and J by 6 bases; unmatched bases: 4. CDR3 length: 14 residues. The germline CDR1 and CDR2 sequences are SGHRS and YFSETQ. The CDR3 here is CASSLAGGGDGYTF. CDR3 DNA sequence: TGCGCCAGCAGCTTGGCAGGGGGCGGAGATGGCTACACCTTC.

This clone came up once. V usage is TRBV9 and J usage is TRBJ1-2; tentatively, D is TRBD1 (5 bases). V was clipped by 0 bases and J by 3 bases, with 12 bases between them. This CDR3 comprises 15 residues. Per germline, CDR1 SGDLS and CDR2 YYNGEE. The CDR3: CASSVDGHTDYGYTF. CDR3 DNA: TGTGCCAGCAGCGTAGATGGACACACAGACTATGGCTACACCTTC. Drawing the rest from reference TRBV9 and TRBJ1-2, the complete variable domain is DSGVTQTPKHLITATGQRVTLRCSPRSGDLSVYWYQQSLDQGLQFLIQYYNGEERAKGNILERFSAQQFPDLHSELNLSSLELGDSALYFCASSVDGHTDYGYTFGSGTRLTVV.

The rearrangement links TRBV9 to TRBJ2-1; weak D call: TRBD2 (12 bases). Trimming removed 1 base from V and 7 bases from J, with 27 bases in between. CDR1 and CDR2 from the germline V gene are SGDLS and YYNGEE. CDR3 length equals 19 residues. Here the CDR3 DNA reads TGTGCCAGCAGCGTAAGGACAGGGGGCACTAGCGGGAGGAGGAATGAGCAGTTCTTC. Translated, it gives CASSVRTGGTSGRRNEQFF.

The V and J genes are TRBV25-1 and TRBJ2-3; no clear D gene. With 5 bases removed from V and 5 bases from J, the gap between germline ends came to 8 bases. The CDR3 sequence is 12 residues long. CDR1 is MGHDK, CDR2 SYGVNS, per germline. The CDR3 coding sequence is TGTGCCAGCAGTACAAACAGAGATACGCAGTATTTT. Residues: CASSTNRDTQYF.

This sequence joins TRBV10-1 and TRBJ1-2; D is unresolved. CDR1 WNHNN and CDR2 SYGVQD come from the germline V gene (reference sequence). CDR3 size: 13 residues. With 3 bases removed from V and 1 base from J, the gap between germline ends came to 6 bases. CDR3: CASSDFLNYGYTF. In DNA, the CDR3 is TGCGCCAGCAGTGATTTCCTTAACTATGGCTACACCTTC.

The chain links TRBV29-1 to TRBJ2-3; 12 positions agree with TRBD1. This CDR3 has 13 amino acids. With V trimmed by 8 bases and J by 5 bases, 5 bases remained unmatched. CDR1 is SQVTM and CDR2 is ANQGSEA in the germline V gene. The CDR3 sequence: CSFGTGGQDTQYF. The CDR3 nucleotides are TGCAGCTTCGGGACAGGGGGCCAAGATACGCAGTATTTT.

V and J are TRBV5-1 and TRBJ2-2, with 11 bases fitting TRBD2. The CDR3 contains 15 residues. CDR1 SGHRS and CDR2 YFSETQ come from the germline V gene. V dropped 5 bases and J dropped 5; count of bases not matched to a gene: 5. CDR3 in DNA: TGCGCCAGCAGTACTAGCGGGAGCGGTACCGGGGAGCTGTTTTTT. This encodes CASSTSGSGTGELFF.

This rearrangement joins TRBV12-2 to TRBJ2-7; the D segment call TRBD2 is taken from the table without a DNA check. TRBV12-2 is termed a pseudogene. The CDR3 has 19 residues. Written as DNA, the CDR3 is TGTGCAAGTCGCTTAGCCGTAAGGGGACTAGCGGCTACGCTGGGGGAGCAGTACTTC. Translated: CASRLAVRGLAATLGEQYF.

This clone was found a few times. This CDR3 is CASSPTGVSSDTQYF. CDR3 nucleotides: TGTGCCAGCAGCCCGACAGGGGTCTCCTCGGATACGCAGTATTTT. The chain joins TRBV6-4 to TRBJ2-3, with 8 bases matching TRBD1. The CDR3 loop spans 15 amino acids. Trimming removed 6 bases from V and 6 bases from J; junction bases left unmatched: 11. The germline CDR1 and CDR2 sequences are MRHNA and SNTAGT.

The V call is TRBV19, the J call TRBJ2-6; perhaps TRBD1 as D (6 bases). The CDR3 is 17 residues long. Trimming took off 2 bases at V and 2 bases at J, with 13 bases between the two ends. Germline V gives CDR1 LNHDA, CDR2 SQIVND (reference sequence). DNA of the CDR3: TGTGCCAGTAGTATACATACAGGGAGAGCTGGGGCCAACGTCCTGACTTTC. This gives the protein CASSIHTGRAGANVLTF.

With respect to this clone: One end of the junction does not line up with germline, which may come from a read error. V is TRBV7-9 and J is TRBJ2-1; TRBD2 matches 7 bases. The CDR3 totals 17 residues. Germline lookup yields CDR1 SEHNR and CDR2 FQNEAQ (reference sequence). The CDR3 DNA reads TGTTCCAGCAGCTTAACGACGACTAGCACAACCTACAATGAGCAGTTCTTC. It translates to CSSSLTTTSTTYNEQFF. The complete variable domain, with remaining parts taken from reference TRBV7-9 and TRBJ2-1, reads DTGVSQNPRHKITKRGQNVTFRCDPISEHNRLYWYRQTLGQGPEFLTYFQNEAQLEKSRLLSDRFSAERPKGSFSTLEIQRTEQGDSAMYLCSSSLTTTSTTYNEQFFGPGTRLTVL.

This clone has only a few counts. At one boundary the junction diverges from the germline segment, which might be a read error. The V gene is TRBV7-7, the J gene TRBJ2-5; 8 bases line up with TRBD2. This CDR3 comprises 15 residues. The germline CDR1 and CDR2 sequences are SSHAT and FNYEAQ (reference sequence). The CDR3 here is CASSLHVLAEETQYF. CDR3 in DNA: TGTGCTAGCAGCTTACACGTACTAGCGGAGGAGACCCAGTACTTC.

CDR3 residues: CASHILGSFRGEKLFF. In nucleotides, the CDR3 is TGTGCCAGCCACATCCTCGGCTCATTTAGGGGTGAAAAACTGTTTTTT. V usage is TRBV2 and J usage is TRBJ1-4; maybe TRBD1 (5 bases). Trimming cost V 8 bases and J 7 bases, with 23 bases left between them. Germline values: CDR1 SNHLY, CDR2 FYNNEI. CDR3 length: 16 amino acids.

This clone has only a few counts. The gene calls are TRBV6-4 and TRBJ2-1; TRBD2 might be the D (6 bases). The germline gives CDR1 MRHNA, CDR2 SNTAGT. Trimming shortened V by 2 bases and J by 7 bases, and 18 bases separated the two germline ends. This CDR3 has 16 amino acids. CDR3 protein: CASSDQPGLTGNEQFF. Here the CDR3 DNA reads TGTGCCAGCAGTGACCAACCGGGACTGACTGGTAATGAGCAGTTCTTC.

The CDR3 region has the DNA TGCGCCAGCAGCCAAGATCCGAGGAGTCAGCCCCAGCATTTT. As protein: CASSQDPRSQPQHF. J is TRBJ1-5 and V is TRBV4-1; D unresolved. The V gene's germline CDR1 is MGHRA and CDR2 YSYEKL. The CDR3 length is 14 residues. V was trimmed by 0 bases and J by 6 bases, leaving 9 bases between them.

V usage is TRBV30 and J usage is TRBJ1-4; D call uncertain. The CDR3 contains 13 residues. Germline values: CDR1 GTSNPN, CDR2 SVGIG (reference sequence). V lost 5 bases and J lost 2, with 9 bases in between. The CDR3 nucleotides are TGTGCCTGGGGAGCATCCACTAATGAAAAACTGTTTTTT. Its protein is CAWGASTNEKLFF.

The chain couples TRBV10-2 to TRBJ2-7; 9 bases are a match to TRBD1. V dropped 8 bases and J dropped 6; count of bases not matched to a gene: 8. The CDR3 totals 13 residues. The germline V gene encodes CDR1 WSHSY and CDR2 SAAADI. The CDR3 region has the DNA TGCGCCAGCGGGCCCGGGACAGGGACCGAGCAGTACTTC. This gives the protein CASGPGTGTEQYF.

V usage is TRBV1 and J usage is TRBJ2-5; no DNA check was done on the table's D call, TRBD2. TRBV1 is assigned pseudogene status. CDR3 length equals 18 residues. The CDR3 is CTSSRAGGLAGACETQYF. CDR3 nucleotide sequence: TGCACCAGCAGCCGGGCCGGAGGACTAGCGGGAGCTTGTGAGACCCAGTACTTC.

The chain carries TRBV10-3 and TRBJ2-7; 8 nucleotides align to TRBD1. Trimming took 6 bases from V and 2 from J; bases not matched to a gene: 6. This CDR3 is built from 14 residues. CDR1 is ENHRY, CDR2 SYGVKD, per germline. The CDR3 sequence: CAIRATGAPYEQYF. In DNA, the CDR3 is TGTGCCATCAGGGCGACAGGGGCCCCCTACGAGCAGTACTTC.

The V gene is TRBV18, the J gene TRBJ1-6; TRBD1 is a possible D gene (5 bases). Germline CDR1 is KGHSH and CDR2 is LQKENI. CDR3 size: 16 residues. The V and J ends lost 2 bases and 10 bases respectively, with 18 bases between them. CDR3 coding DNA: TGTGCCAGCTCACCAACGGCCGGGACTGGGGCCTCACCCCTCCACTTT. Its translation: CASSPTAGTGASPLHF.

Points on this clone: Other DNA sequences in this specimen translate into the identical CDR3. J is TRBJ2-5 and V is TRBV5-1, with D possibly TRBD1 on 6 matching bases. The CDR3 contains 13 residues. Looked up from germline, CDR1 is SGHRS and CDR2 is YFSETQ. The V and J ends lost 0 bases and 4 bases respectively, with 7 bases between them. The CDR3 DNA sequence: TGCGCCAGCAGCTTGGACAGGGCAGAGACCCAGTACTTC. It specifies CASSLDRAETQYF.

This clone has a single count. The CDR3 loop is CASSQKSWETGNTEAFF. The CDR3 DNA reads TGCGCCAGCAGCCAAAAAAGTTGGGAGACGGGAAACACTGAAGCTTTCTTT. V gene TRBV4-3 combines with J gene TRBJ1-1; D call uncertain. CDR1 is LGHNA, CDR2 YSLEER, per germline. V dropped 2 bases and J dropped 2 bases, with 18 bases sitting between them. The CDR3 loop spans 17 amino acids.

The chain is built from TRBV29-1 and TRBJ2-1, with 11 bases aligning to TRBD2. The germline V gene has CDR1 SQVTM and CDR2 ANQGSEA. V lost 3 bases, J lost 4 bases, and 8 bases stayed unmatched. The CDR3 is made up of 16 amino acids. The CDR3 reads CSVEFLAGGGYNEQFF. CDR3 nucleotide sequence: TGCAGCGTTGAGTTCCTAGCGGGAGGTGGTTACAATGAGCAGTTCTTC.

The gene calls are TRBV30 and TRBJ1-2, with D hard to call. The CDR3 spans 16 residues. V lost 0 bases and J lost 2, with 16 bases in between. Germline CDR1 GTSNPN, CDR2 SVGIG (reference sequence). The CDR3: CAWSVQPGLQNYGYTF. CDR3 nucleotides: TGTGCCTGGAGTGTACAGCCAGGCTTACAGAACTATGGCTACACCTTC.

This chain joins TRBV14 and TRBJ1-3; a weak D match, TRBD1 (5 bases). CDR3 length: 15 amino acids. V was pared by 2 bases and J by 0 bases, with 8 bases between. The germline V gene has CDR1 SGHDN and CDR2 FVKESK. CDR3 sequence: CASSQQGYSGNTIYF. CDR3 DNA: TGTGCCAGCAGCCAACAGGGTTACTCTGGAAACACCATATATTTT. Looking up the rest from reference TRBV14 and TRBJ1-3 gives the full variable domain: EAGVTQFPSHSVIEKGQTVTLRCDPISGHDNLYWYRRVMGKEIKFLLHFVKESKQDESGMPNNRFLAERTGGTYSTLKVQPAELEDSGVYFCASSQQGYSGNTIYFGEGSWLTVV.